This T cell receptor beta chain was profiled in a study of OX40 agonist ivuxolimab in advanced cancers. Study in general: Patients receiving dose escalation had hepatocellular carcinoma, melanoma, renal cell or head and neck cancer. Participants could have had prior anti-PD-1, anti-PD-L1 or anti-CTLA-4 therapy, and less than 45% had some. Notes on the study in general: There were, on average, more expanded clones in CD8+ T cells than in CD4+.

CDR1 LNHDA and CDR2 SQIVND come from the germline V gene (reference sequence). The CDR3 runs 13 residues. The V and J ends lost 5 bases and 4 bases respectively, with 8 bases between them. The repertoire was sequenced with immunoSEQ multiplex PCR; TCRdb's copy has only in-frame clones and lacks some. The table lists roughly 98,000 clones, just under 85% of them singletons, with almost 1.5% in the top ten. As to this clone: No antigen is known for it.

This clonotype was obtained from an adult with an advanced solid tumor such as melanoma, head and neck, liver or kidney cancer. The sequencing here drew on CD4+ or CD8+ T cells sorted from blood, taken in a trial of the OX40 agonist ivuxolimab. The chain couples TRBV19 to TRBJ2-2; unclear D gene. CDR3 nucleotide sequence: TGTGCCAGTAGTGCGACTCTCACCGGGGAGCTGTTTTTT. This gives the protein CASSATLTGELFF.